One TCR beta chain is described in this entry. Germline lookup yields CDR1 MGHDK and CDR2 SYGVNS. Trimming shortened V by 6 bases and J by 0 bases, and 9 bases separated the two germline ends. The CDR3 has 13 residues. Here immunoSEQ multiplex PCR was the method, and the copy in TCRdb shows in-frame clones only, minus some. The top ten hold about 12% of the sample, which has approximately 58,000 clones, 75% to 95% seen once. This specimen belongs to a study of OX40 agonist ivuxolimab in advanced cancers. The chain uses TRBV25-1 and TRBJ2-7; D possibly corresponds to TRBD1 (5 bases). The sequencing used CD4+ or CD8+ T cells sorted from blood, collected in a trial of the OX40 agonist ivuxolimab. The origin of this receptor is an adult with an advanced solid tumor such as melanoma, head and neck, liver or kidney cancer. For the CDR3, the DNA is TGTGCCAGCAGCCTACAGGACTCCTACGAGCAGTACTTC. This codes for CASSLQDSYEQYF.